A single TCR beta chain is shown here with its context. This sample is drawn from a study of blood T cell repertoires in COVID-19. Repertoires were generated with immunoSEQ multiplex PCR, while TCRdb's copy carries only in-frame clones and drops some. The data show more than 200,000 clones, roughly 84% seen once. The clonotype originates from a middle-aged woman with active or convalescent COVID-19. Input material: peripheral blood.

In nucleotides, the CDR3 is TGTGCCAGCTCACCTAGACAGGCCGATCAGCCCCAGCATTTT. Encoded protein: CASSPRQADQPQHF. The genes are TRBV18 and TRBJ1-5, with D tentatively TRBD1 (6 bases). The germline V gene encodes CDR1 KGHSH and CDR2 LQKENI. V was cut by 3 bases and J by 5 bases, with 11 bases left in between. CDR3 size: 14 residues. The full variable domain, with the rest looked up from reference TRBV18 and TRBJ1-5, is NAGVMQNPRHLVRRRGQEARLRCSPMKGHSHVYWYRQLPEEGLKFMVYLQKENIIDESGMPKERFSAEFPKEGPSILRIQQVVRGDSAAYFCASSPRQADQPQHFGDGTRLSIL.